These 15 T cell receptor beta chains came from one sample sequenced in a study of T cells after posttransplantation cyclophosphamide. Using immunoSEQ multiplex PCR, the repertoire was profiled, and TCRdb retains in-frame clones only, with some absent. The sample has fewer than 25,000 clones, 95% to 98% seen once. The naive gate required viable CD3+CD4+ or CD3+CD8+ cells with CCR7+CD45RA+CD45RO-CD95-CD27+CD28+ phenotype. The sequenced material came from naive CD4+ T cells sorted from PBMCs. The receptors were sampled from a man over 45 in good health, CMV-negative, and a related stem cell transplant donor.

The chain recombines TRBV5-8 with TRBJ1-4, with D maybe TRBD1 (5 bases). The CDR3 contains 14 residues. Per the germline V gene, CDR1 is SGHTS and CDR2 is YDEGEE. V was clipped by 5 bases and J by 8 bases, with 16 bases between them. The CDR3 loop reads CASRRGARYEKLFF. CDR3 nucleotide sequence: TGTGCCAGCAGACGCGGGGCGCGGTACGAAAAACTGTTTTTT.

The chain carries TRBV19 and TRBJ2-7; possible D gene TRBD2, 8 bases. CDR3 length equals 19 residues. CDR1 LNHDA and CDR2 SQIVND come from the germline V gene (reference sequence). Trimming removed 4 bases at V and 5 bases at J, with 30 bases between. CDR3: CASSTPLGTVPTSAHEQYF. As DNA, the CDR3 is TGTGCCAGTAGTACACCACTCGGGACAGTTCCGACTAGCGCCCACGAGCAGTACTTC.

This clone showed up just once. The chain links TRBV5-1 to TRBJ1-1; D gene uncertain. Germline lookup yields CDR1 SGHRS and CDR2 YFSETQ. Between the trimmed V and J ends, which lost 0 bases and 9 bases, there was a span of 12 bases. The CDR3 has 13 residues. DNA for the CDR3: TGCGCCAGCAGCTTGGCCGAGGGCCCCAAAGCTTTCTTT. Protein product: CASSLAEGPKAFF. Looking up the rest from reference TRBV5-1 and TRBJ1-1 gives the full variable domain: KAGVTQTPRYLIKTRGQQVTLSCSPISGHRSVSWYQQTPGQGLQFLFEYFSETQRNKGNFPGRFSGRQFSNSRSEMNVSTLELGDSALYLCASSLAEGPKAFFGQGTRLTVV.

The chain couples TRBV5-1 to TRBJ2-2; 7 nucleotides match TRBD1. The trim removed 3 bases at V and 6 bases at J, leaving 5 bases unmatched. CDR3 size: 14 residues. Germline-derived CDR1 and CDR2 are SGHRS and YFSETQ. The CDR3, as DNA: TGCGCCAGCAGCTCACAGGGGCCCCCCGGGGAGCTGTTTTTT. This sequence encodes CASSSQGPPGELFF.

The chain is built from TRBV28 and TRBJ2-5; maybe TRBD2 (5 bases). The last part of the DNA fits TRBJ2-7 better; the J call may be wrong. Germline V gene sequence: CDR1 MDHEN, CDR2 SYDVKM. This CDR3 comprises 12 residues. CDR3 bases: TGTGCCAGCAGTTTGGGAGAATACGAGCAGTACTTC. Its translation is CASSLGEYEQYF.

In DNA form, the CDR3 reads TGTGCCAGCTCACCGAGGTTCGCCGGGGACGAGCAGTACTTC. Amino acid sequence: CASSPRFAGDEQYF. J is TRBJ2-7 and V is TRBV18, with a tentative D call TRBD2 (5 bases). Germline V gene sequence: CDR1 KGHSH, CDR2 LQKENI. CDR3 length: 14 residues. The V and J ends lost 3 bases and 5 bases respectively, with 14 bases between them.

DNA for the CDR3: TGTGCCTGGAGCAGGGAAGGGCCCCAGCATTTT. Its translation is CAWSREGPQHF. The gene calls are TRBV30 and TRBJ1-5, with a tentative D call TRBD1 (5 bases). CDR3 length: 11 residues. Germline values: CDR1 GTSNPN, CDR2 SVGIG (reference sequence). Between the trimmed V and J ends, which lost 3 bases and 9 bases, there was a span of 9 bases.

CDR3 nucleotide sequence: TGTGCCAGCAGGGACAGGGGAAATACTAATGAAAAACTGTTTTTT. Protein product: CASRDRGNTNEKLFF. This chain joins TRBV2 and TRBJ1-4, with 9 bases fitting TRBD1. The CDR3 consists of 15 residues. The germline CDR1 and CDR2 sequences are SNHLY and FYNNEI. The V and J ends lost 6 bases and 2 bases, in that order; junction bases with no gene match: 4.

The V and J genes are TRBV18 and TRBJ1-1; 8 bases map to TRBD1. The CDR3 runs to 15 residues. Germline CDR1 reads KGHSH; CDR2 reads LQKENI. Trimming removed 0 bases from V and 3 bases from J; junction bases left unmatched: 3. The CDR3 DNA reads TGTGCCAGCTCACCACCGTCGACAGGGGACACTGAAGCTTTCTTT. Translated, it gives CASSPPSTGDTEAFF.

The chain employs TRBV29-1 and TRBJ1-2; a weak D match, TRBD1 (6 bases). The CDR3 contains 13 residues. V was shortened by 5 bases and J by 4 bases, with 14 bases between the two germline ends. CDR1 is SQVTM and CDR2 is ANQGSEA in the germline V gene. Written as DNA, the CDR3 is TGCAGCGTTAGGGGGAAATTACTCTATGGCTACACCTTC. Translating gives CSVRGKLLYGYTF.

The count of this clone is one. This chain uses TRBV5-1 with TRBJ1-2; 8 bases line up with TRBD1. J gave up 7 bases and V 0 bases, and 11 bases lay outside the gene matches. The CDR3 runs 16 residues. Germline CDR1 and CDR2: SGHRS and YFSETQ. CDR3 nucleotide sequence: TGCGCCAGCAGCTTGGGCCCCGGGACAGGATCTTTTGGCTACACCTTC. It translates to CASSLGPGTGSFGYTF. The full variable domain, with the rest looked up from reference TRBV5-1 and TRBJ1-2, is KAGVTQTPRYLIKTRGQQVTLSCSPISGHRSVSWYQQTPGQGLQFLFEYFSETQRNKGNFPGRFSGRQFSNSRSEMNVSTLELGDSALYLCASSLGPGTGSFGYTFGSGTRLTVV.

The chain has TRBV19 and TRBJ1-5, with a tentative D call TRBD1 (5 bases). Germline V CDR1 and CDR2: LNHDA, SQIVND (reference sequence). This CDR3 is 17 amino acids long. Trimming stripped 6 bases from V and 0 bases from J, with 18 bases between. The CDR3: CASSDRQLPYSNQPQHF. Written as DNA, the CDR3 is TGTGCCAGTAGCGATCGACAGTTACCCTATAGCAATCAGCCCCAGCATTTT.

The chain links TRBV19 to TRBJ2-2, with 7 bases fitting TRBD1. The CDR3 spans 15 residues. Germline V gene sequence: CDR1 LNHDA, CDR2 SQIVND (reference sequence). Unmatched junction bases numbered 2, after V lost 4 bases and J lost 0 bases. CDR3 sequence: CASSTGTANTGELFF. CDR3 nucleotides: TGTGCCAGTAGTACTGGGACAGCGAACACCGGGGAGCTGTTTTTT.

The V and J genes are TRBV19 and TRBJ1-3; tentative D call: TRBD1 (6 bases). The CDR3 totals 13 residues. V gave up 6 bases and J gave up 4 bases, with 10 bases separating them. Germline assignment: CDR1 LNHDA and CDR2 SQIVND (reference sequence). CDR3 coding DNA: TGTGCCAGTAGCATCGACAGGGGAAACACCATATATTTT. This gives the protein CASSIDRGNTIYF.

The chain has TRBV7-2 and TRBJ2-1; 9 bases are shared with TRBD2. V shed 5 bases and J 3 bases; nucleotides not matched to a gene: 8. Germline V gives CDR1 SGHTA, CDR2 FQGNSA. This CDR3 has 16 amino acids. CDR3 DNA sequence: TGTGCCAGCAGCCCTAGGGGAGCGGGGGGCTACAATGAGCAGTTCTTC. This translates into CASSPRGAGGYNEQFF.